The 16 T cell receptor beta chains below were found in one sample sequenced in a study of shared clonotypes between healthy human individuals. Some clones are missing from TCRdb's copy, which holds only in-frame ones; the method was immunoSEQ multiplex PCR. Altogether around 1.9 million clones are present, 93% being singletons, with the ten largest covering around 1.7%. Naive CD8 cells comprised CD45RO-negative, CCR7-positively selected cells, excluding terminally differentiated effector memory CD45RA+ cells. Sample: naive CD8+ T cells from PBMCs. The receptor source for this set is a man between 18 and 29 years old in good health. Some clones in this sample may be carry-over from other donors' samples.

CDR3 nucleotide sequence: TGTGCCAGCAGCCAATTTGGACAGGGGGATGTCTATGGCTACACCTTC. Its protein is CASSQFGQGDVYGYTF. The chain uses TRBV4-2 and TRBJ1-2; 10 bases align to TRBD1. This CDR3 spans 16 amino acids. After removal of 2 bases from V and 4 bases from J, the junction contained 7 bases not matched to a gene. The V gene's germline CDR1 is LGHNA and CDR2 YNFKEQ.

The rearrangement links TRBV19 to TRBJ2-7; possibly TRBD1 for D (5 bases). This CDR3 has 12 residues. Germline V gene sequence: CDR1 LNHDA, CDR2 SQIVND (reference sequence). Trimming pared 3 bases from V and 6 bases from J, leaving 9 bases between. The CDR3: CASSMGLREQYF. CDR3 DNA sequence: TGTGCCAGTAGTATGGGGCTACGCGAGCAGTACTTC.

The CDR3 protein is CASTHSVGEVGTGELFF. The CDR3 DNA reads as TGTGCCAGCACTCACTCTGTAGGGGAGGTGGGCACCGGGGAGCTGTTTTTT. The V call is TRBV27, the J call TRBJ2-2; possible D gene TRBD2, 6 bases. V was shortened by 7 bases and J by 4 bases, with 22 bases between the two germline ends. The CDR3 is 17 residues long. Germline CDR1 and CDR2: MNHEY and SMNVEV (reference sequence).

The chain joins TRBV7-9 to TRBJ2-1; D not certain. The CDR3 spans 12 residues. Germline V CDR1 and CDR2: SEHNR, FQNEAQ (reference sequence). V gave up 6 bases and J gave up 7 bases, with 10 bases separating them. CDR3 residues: CASSFASNEQFF. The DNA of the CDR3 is TGTGCCAGCAGTTTCGCCAGTAATGAGCAGTTCTTC. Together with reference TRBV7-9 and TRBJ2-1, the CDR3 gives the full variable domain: DTGVSQNPRHKITKRGQNVTFRCDPISEHNRLYWYRQTLGQGPEFLTYFQNEAQLEKSRLLSDRFSAERPKGSFSTLEIQRTEQGDSAMYLCASSFASNEQFFGPGTRLTVL.

CDR3 sequence (DNA): TGTGCCAGCAGTTACTTGGGGCTGTCGAACACTGAAGCTTTCTTT. It yields the protein CASSYLGLSNTEAFF. The chain employs TRBV6-5 and TRBJ1-1, with D perhaps matching TRBD1 (5 bases). The germline V and J ends were trimmed by 1 base and 1 base, with 10 bases remaining between them. Germline CDR1 is MNHEY and CDR2 is SVGAGI. This CDR3 is 15 amino acids long.

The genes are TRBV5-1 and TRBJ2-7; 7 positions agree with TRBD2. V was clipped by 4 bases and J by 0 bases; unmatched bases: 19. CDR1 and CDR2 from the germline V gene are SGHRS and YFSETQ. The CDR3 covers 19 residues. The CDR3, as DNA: TGCGCCAGCAGCGCTGCCGGGACTATCGGACCTCATAGCTCCTACGAGCAGTACTTC. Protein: CASSAAGTIGPHSSYEQYF.

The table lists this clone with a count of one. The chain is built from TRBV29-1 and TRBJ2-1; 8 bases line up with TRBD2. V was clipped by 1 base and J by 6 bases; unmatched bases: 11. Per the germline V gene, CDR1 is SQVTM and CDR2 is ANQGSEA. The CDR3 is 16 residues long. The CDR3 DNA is TGCAGCGTTGAAGGGGGACTAGTGGGTAAAGTCAATGAGCAGTTCTTC. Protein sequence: CSVEGGLVGKVNEQFF.

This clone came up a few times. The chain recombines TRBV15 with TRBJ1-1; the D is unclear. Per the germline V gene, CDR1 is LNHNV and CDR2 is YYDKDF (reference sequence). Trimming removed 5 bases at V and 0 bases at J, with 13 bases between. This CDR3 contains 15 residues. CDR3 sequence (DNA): TGTGCCACCAGCGAGAGCGTGTCTATGAACACTGAAGCTTTCTTT. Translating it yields CATSESVSMNTEAFF.

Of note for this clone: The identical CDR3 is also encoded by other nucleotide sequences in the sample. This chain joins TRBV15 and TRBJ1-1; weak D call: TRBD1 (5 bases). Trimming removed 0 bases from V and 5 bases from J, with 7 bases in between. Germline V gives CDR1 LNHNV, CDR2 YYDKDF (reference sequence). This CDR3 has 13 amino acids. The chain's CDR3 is CATSRDRVTEAFF. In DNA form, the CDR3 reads TGTGCCACCAGCAGAGACAGGGTAACTGAAGCTTTCTTT.

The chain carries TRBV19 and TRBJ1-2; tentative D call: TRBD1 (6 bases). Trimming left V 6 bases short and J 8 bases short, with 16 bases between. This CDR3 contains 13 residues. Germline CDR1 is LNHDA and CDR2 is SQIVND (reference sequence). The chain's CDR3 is CASSPGQNRGYTF. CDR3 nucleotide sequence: TGTGCCAGTAGCCCGGGACAAAATCGGGGCTACACCTTC.

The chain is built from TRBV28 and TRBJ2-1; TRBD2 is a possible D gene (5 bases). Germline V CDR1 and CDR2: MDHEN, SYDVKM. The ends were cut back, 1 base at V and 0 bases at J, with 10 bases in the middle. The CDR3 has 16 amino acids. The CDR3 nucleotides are TGTGCCAGCAGTTTATTGCGGGCGAGCTCCTACAATGAGCAGTTCTTC. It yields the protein CASSLLRASSYNEQFF.

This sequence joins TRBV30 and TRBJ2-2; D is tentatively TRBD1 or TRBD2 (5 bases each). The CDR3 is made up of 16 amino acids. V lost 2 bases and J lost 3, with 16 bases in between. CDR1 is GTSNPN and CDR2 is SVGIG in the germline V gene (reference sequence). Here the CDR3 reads CAWSLGRQKDTGELFF. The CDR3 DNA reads TGTGCCTGGAGTCTAGGGAGACAGAAGGACACCGGGGAGCTGTTTTTT. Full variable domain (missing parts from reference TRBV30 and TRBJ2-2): SQTIHQWPATLVQPVGSPLSLECTVEGTSNPNLYWYRQAAGRGLQLLFYSVGIGQISSEVPQNLSASRPQDRQFILSSKKLLLSDSGFYLCAWSLGRQKDTGELFFGEGSRLTVL.

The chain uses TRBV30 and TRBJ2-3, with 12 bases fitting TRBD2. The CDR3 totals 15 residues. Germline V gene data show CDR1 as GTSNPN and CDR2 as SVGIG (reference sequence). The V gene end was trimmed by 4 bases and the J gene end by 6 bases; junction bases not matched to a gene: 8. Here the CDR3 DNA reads TGTGCCTGGAACCTTCTAGCGGGAGGGGGCGATACGCAGTATTTT. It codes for CAWNLLAGGGDTQYF.

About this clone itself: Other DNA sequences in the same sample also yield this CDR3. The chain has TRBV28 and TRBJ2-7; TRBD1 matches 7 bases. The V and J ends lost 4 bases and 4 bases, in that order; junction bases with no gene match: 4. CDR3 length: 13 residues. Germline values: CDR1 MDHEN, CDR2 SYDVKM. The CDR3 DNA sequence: TGTGCCAGCAGTTCCCGGGACAGATACGAGCAGTACTTC. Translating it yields CASSSRDRYEQYF.

The CDR3, as DNA: TGTGCCAGCAGTTACTCGTCGGGGGGCGGCTACGAGCAGTACTTC. This translates into CASSYSSGGGYEQYF. V usage is TRBV6-6 and J usage is TRBJ2-7; possibly TRBD2 for D (7 bases). Germline CDR1 is MNHNY and CDR2 is SVGAGI (reference sequence). V shed 0 bases and J shed 3 bases, with 12 bases lying between them. This CDR3 has 15 amino acids.

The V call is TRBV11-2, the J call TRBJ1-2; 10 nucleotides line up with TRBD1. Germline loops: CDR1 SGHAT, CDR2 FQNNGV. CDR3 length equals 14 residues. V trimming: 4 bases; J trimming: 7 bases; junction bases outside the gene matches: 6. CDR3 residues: CASSSRTGGGGYTF. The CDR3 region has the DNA TGTGCCAGCAGCTCAAGGACAGGGGGAGGTGGCTACACCTTC.